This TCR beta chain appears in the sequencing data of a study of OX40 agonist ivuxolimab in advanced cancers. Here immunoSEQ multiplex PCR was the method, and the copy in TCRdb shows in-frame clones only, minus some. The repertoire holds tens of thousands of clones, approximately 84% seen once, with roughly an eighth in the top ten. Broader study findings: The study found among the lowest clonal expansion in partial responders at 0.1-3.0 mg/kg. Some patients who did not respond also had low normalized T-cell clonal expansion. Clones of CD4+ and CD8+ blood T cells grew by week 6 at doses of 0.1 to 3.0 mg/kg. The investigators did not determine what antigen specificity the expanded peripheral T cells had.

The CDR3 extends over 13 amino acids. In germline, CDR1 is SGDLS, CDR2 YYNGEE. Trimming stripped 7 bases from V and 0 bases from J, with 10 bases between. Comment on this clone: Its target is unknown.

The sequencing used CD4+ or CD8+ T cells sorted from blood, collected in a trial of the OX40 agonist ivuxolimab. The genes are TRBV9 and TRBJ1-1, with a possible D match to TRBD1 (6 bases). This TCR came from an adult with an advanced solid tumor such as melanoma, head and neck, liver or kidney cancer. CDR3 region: CASGQLLNTEAFF. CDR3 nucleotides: TGTGCCAGCGGACAGCTTTTGAACACTGAAGCTTTCTTT.